One and the same sample provided the 2 T cell receptor beta chains below, sequenced in a study of T-cell memory formation after mild COVID-19. TCRdb reanalysed the 5' RACE reads using MiXCR and keeps one entry per CDR3 protein. Here the sample spans around 320,000 distinct CDR3 sequences, 28% being singletons. Sequencing was carried out using PBMCs or a T cell subset sorted from them (not recorded which). The receptors shown here come from an adult woman who had mild COVID-19 (a few samples of this study predate the infection). Cell type and time point are not known.

The V and J genes are TRBV9 and TRBJ2-5, with unresolved D. V lost 2 bases and J lost 2, with 7 bases in between. The length of the CDR3 is 13 residues. The V gene's germline CDR1 is SGDLS and CDR2 YYNGEE. The CDR3: CASSVLQQETQYF. The CDR3 region has the DNA TGTGCCAGCAGCGTCCTACAGCAAGAGACCCAGTACTTC.

A few counts support this clonotype. The chain combines TRBV6-6 with TRBJ2-7; TRBD1 might be the D (6 bases). The CDR3 has 15 residues. CDR1 MNHNY and CDR2 SVGAGI come from the germline V gene (reference sequence). The germline V and J ends were trimmed by 2 bases and 4 bases, with 15 bases remaining between them. CDR3 residues: CASSYVAYTGYEQYF. Here the CDR3 DNA reads TGTGCCAGCAGTTACGTAGCATACACAGGGTACGAGCAGTACTTC.